This T cell receptor beta chain was documented in a study of cytomegalovirus exposure and HLA in healthy donors. Study outcomes and limitations: In a later analysis, CMV-associated beta chains were mostly HLA-associated, it appeared. Researchers counted around 160 TCR beta chains as cytomegalovirus-associated.

PCR amplification relied on 60 Vbeta primers (plus 13 Jbeta primers). Sequenced by immunoSEQ multiplex PCR; TCRdb stores in-frame clones only, minus some. The profile covers 200,000 or so clones, with 65% to 80% appearing a single time and 0.2% to 0.25% taken by the ten largest. CDR1 is MNHEY and CDR2 is SMNVEV in the germline V gene (reference sequence). The length of the CDR3 is 15 residues. V lost 2 bases and J lost 3; bases outside the gene matches: 2. This clone was picked up one time. Its antigen remains unknown. The V and J genes are TRBV27 and TRBJ2-7, with TRBD1 matching over 12 bases. This clonotype was sampled from a girl aged 2-10 years in good health and CMV-seronegative. The specimen sequenced was PBMCs. This chain's CDR3 is CASSLGTGGFYEQYF. CDR3 in DNA: TGTGCCAGCAGTTTAGGGACAGGGGGCTTCTACGAGCAGTACTTC.